The T cell receptor (beta chain) under discussion was sequenced for a study of CD8+CD57+ T cells in acquired aplastic anemia. About the research overall: On average, sorted CD4+ and CD8+ cells gave approximately 3.5 ug of DNA. Healthy donors had, on average, around 9.9 million reads for their CD4+ cells. Findings and caveats of the study: Roughly 30 was the count of CD8+ CDR3 sequences that patients shared with controls.

Genomic DNA templated the TCR beta VDJ and CDR3 profiling. TCRdb called the reads again in MiXCR, with one record for every CDR3 protein. Of approximately 50,000 distinct CDR3 sequences in the sample, 70% to 80% are singletons; the top ten hold around 36%. The CDR3 has 11 amino acids. V was pared by 11 bases and J by 4 bases, with 12 bases between. In regard to this clonotype: Its antigen is not identified.

This sequence originates from a human donor in good health, serving as a control. Specimen: sorted CD4+, CD8+, or CD8+CD57+ T cells (not recorded which) from PBMCs. The chain joins TRBV12-3 or TRBV12-4 to TRBJ2-7; D gene ambiguous. The CDR3: CASYPRYEQYF. The CDR3, as DNA: TGTGCCTCTTACCCCCGTTACGAGCAGTACTTC.